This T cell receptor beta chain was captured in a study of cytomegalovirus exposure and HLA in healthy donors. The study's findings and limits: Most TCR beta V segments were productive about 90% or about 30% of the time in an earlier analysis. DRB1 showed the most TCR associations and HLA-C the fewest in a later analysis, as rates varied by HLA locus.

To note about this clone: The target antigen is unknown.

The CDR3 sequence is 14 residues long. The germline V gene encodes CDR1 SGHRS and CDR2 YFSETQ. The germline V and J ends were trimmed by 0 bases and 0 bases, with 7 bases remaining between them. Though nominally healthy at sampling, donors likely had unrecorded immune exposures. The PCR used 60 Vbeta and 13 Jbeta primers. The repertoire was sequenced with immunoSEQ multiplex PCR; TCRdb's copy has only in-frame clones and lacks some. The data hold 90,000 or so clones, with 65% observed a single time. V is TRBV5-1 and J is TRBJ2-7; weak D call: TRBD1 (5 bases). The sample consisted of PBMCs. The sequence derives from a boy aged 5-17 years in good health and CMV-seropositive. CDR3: CASSLGDSSYEQYF. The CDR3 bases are TGCGCCAGCAGCTTGGGCGACAGCTCCTACGAGCAGTACTTC.